The 11 T cell receptor beta chains below all came from one sample that was sequenced in a study of blood T cell repertoires in COVID-19 (dated by TCRdb to 2020 to 2022). Library preparation employed the immunoSEQ multiplex PCR assay. Entries here come from immuneACCESS through TCRdb and include only in-frame sequences with V and J called. Some clones fail to appear in such tables; in the studies checked, an unresolved V gene covers under half of the shortfall, and the cause of the remainder is unknown. The sample contains roughly 200,000 clones, just under 90% of them found a single time. The ten largest make up less than 1.5% of the sample. Sequencing input: PBMCs or T cells enriched from blood (not recorded which). All receptors derive from a man younger than 45 who had recovered from COVID-19.

V usage is TRBV19 and J usage is TRBJ2-5; a possible D gene is TRBD2 (6 bases). With 6 bases removed from V and 4 bases from J, the gap between germline ends came to 6 bases. This CDR3 has 11 residues. Germline CDR1 is LNHDA and CDR2 is SQIVND (reference sequence). The CDR3 DNA is TGTGCCAGTAGCGGGGGAGAGACCCAGTACTTC. Translated, it gives CASSGGETQYF.

This clone was counted at least ten times. The chain uses TRBV21-1 and TRBJ2-7; TRBD2 is the table's D call, not checked against the DNA. TRBV21-1 is assigned pseudogene status. This CDR3 comprises 17 residues. The CDR3: CASSWGTSRYEFYEQYF. CDR3 in DNA: TGTGCCAGCAGCTGGGGGACTAGCCGGTACGAATTCTACGAGCAGTACTTC.

This chain links TRBV5-1 with TRBJ2-7; D perhaps matches TRBD2 (6 bases). There are 14 residues in the CDR3. Germline assignment: CDR1 SGHRS and CDR2 YFSETQ. The germline V and J ends were trimmed by 4 bases and 1 base, with 12 bases remaining between them. CDR3 bases: TGCGCCAGCAGCACGGAGGGTTCATCCTACGAGCAGTACTTC. It encodes CASSTEGSSYEQYF. The whole variable domain, remainder taken from reference TRBV5-1 and TRBJ2-7, is KAGVTQTPRYLIKTRGQQVTLSCSPISGHRSVSWYQQTPGQGLQFLFEYFSETQRNKGNFPGRFSGRQFSNSRSEMNVSTLELGDSALYLCASSTEGSSYEQYFGPGTRLTVT.

V is TRBV6-2 or TRBV6-3 and J is TRBJ1-5, with 10 bases that match TRBD1. Trimming cost V 2 bases and J 0 bases; bases outside gene matches: 7. The length of the CDR3 is 18 residues. Germline values: CDR1 MNHEY, CDR2 SVGEGT. CDR3 in DNA: TGTGCCAGCAGTTACGACAGGGGGCAAGGGAATAGCAATCAGCCCCAGCATTTT. Translated: CASSYDRGQGNSNQPQHF.

The chain joins TRBV6-4 to TRBJ2-2, with 7 bases matching TRBD1. Losses at the gene ends were 0 bases for V and 8 bases for J; bases not matched to a gene: 0. Germline CDR1 and CDR2: MRHNA and SNTAGT. This CDR3 has 13 residues. CDR3 protein: CASSDSDRGELFF. CDR3 bases: TGTGCCAGCAGTGACTCGGACAGGGGGGAGCTGTTTTTT.

The V and J genes are TRBV5-1 and TRBJ1-4, with D unresolved. Deletions cut 4 bases from V and 0 bases from J, with 13 bases between. The CDR3 covers 16 residues. CDR1 is SGHRS and CDR2 is YFSETQ in the germline V gene. CDR3 coding DNA: TGCGCCAGCAGCCCGACGGGGTCAACAACTAATGAAAAACTGTTTTTT. Translation gives CASSPTGSTTNEKLFF.

V and J are TRBV7-2 and TRBJ2-5; 9 bases fit TRBD2. J lost 1 base, V lost 5 bases, and 8 bases had no gene match. This CDR3 is built from 16 residues. Germline-derived CDR1 and CDR2 are SGHTA and FQGNSA. The CDR3 spells CASSAVAGEFQETQYF. Here the CDR3 DNA reads TGTGCCAGCAGCGCGGTAGCGGGAGAGTTCCAAGAGACCCAGTACTTC.

The chain's CDR3 is CASSSGGFDQPQHF. As DNA, the CDR3 is TGTGCCAGCAGCAGCGGGGGGTTCGATCAGCCCCAGCATTTT. This chain links TRBV7-9 with TRBJ1-5; D might be TRBD1 (5 bases). CDR3 length: 14 amino acids. Germline V gene data show CDR1 as SEHNR and CDR2 as FQNEAQ (reference sequence). Trimming stripped 5 bases from V and 5 bases from J, with 13 bases between.

This clone was seen a single time. The chain links TRBV11-3 to TRBJ2-3; TRBD2 aligns across 12 bases. The germline gives CDR1 SGHNT, CDR2 YENEEA. The CDR3 has 16 residues. The junction had 4 bases not matched to a gene; V was cut back by 5 bases and J by 1 base. CDR3 loop: CASSAGTSGRTDTQYF. Written as DNA, the CDR3 is TGTGCCAGCAGCGCGGGGACTAGCGGGCGCACAGATACGCAGTATTTT.

V gene TRBV30 combines with J gene TRBJ1-5; perhaps TRBD1 as D (6 bases). There are 16 residues in the CDR3. V gave up 0 bases and J gave up 5 bases, with 17 bases separating them. The germline gives CDR1 GTSNPN, CDR2 SVGIG (reference sequence). CDR3 sequence reads: CAWSVGQGISYQPQHF. The CDR3 nucleotides read TGTGCCTGGAGTGTTGGGCAGGGGATTTCGTATCAGCCCCAGCATTTT.

This rearrangement joins TRBV18 to TRBJ1-2, with TRBD1 matching 7 bases. Germline loops: CDR1 KGHSH, CDR2 LQKENI. The CDR3 runs to 14 residues. Unmatched junction bases numbered 9, after V lost 3 bases and J lost 8 bases. CDR3 sequence reads: CASSPPWGQRGYTF. CDR3 nucleotide sequence: TGTGCCAGCTCACCCCCGTGGGGACAGAGGGGCTACACCTTC.